The 23 T cell receptor beta chains in this list originate from one sample, sequenced in a study of cytomegalovirus exposure and HLA in healthy donors. Primers: 60 Vbeta forward and 13 Jbeta reverse. TCRdb's table, derived via immunoSEQ multiplex PCR, lists solely in-frame clones and lacks some. Of about 260,000 clones in the sample, 80% to 90% are singletons; the top ten hold 2% to 2.5%. The source material was PBMCs. The source is a woman in her thirties or forties in good health and CMV-seropositive.

The chain uses TRBV5-1 and TRBJ2-3, with D unclear. The CDR3 runs 16 residues. Deletions cut 0 bases from V and 0 bases from J, with 11 bases between. CDR1 and CDR2 (germline): SGHRS, YFSETQ. This CDR3 is CASSLAAQPSTDTQYF. The CDR3 bases are TGCGCCAGCAGCTTGGCCGCACAGCCGAGCACAGATACGCAGTATTTT.

The chain joins TRBV30 to TRBJ2-5; the match to TRBD1 covers 8 bases. The CDR3 length is 12 residues. Per the germline V gene, CDR1 is GTSNPN and CDR2 is SVGIG (reference sequence). Trimming took 2 bases from V and 11 from J; bases not matched to a gene: 7. The CDR3 coding sequence is TGTGCCTGGAGTCAGGGGGCTCCGGGGCAGTACTTC. The encoded protein is CAWSQGAPGQYF.

This chain joins TRBV6-5 and TRBJ2-3; perhaps TRBD2 as D (5 bases). The ends were cut back, 0 bases at V and 0 bases at J, with 10 bases in the middle. The CDR3 has 16 residues. Germline assignment: CDR1 MNHEY and CDR2 SVGAGI. CDR3 nucleotide sequence: TGTGCCAGCAGTTACTCGACGGGAACTAGCACAGATACGCAGTATTTT. This translates into CASSYSTGTSTDTQYF.

The chain combines TRBV19 with TRBJ2-1; TRBD2 agrees at 7 bases. Germline V gene lookup returns CDR1 LNHDA and CDR2 SQIVND (reference sequence). The CDR3 runs to 15 residues. V trimming: 9 bases; J trimming: 4 bases; junction bases outside the gene matches: 12. DNA of the CDR3: TGTGCCAGACCCCCGGGACTACAAGATTACAATGAGCAGTTCTTC. Translation: CARPPGLQDYNEQFF.

V is TRBV27 and J is TRBJ1-1; 8 bases are a match to TRBD1. V gave up 5 bases and J gave up 5 bases; unmatched junction bases: 10. The CDR3 is 15 amino acids. Germline loops: CDR1 MNHEY, CDR2 SMNVEV (reference sequence). The CDR3 DNA is TGTGCCAGCAGTAACGGGGACAGGCCAGGAACTGAAGCTTTCTTT. This encodes CASSNGDRPGTEAFF.

This clone has only one observation. The rearrangement uses TRBV19 and TRBJ2-7, with 9 nucleotides matching TRBD2. The V gene's germline CDR1 is LNHDA and CDR2 SQIVND (reference sequence). The V segment lost 7 bases and the J segment 0 bases; nucleotides outside the gene matches: 4. CDR3 length: 14 amino acids. The CDR3: CASKSSGVSYEQYF. CDR3 bases: TGTGCCAGTAAGTCTAGCGGGGTCTCCTACGAGCAGTACTTC.

This clone has just one count. This sequence joins TRBV4-3 and TRBJ2-1; 9 bases match TRBD2. Germline V lookup: CDR1 LGHNA, CDR2 YSLEER. The ends lost 3 bases at V and 10 bases at J; junction bases unmatched: 16. The CDR3 extends over 17 amino acids. The CDR3 sequence is CASSHFTPGLAVLEQFF. Written as DNA, the CDR3 is TGCGCCAGCAGCCATTTTACACCGGGACTAGCCGTATTGGAGCAGTTCTTC.

The chain recombines TRBV13 with TRBJ2-1, with 12 bases lining up with TRBD1. Germline loops: CDR1 PRHDT, CDR2 FYEKMQ (reference sequence). Losses at the gene ends were 5 bases for V and 9 bases for J; bases not matched to a gene: 8. The CDR3 has 15 residues. CDR3 sequence: CASSLTGTGGSEQFF. Written as DNA, the CDR3 is TGTGCCAGCAGCCTAACCGGGACAGGGGGCAGTGAGCAGTTCTTC.

The chain uses TRBV21-1 and TRBJ1-6; the table names TRBD1, a call not compared with the DNA. TRBV21-1 is reported as a pseudogene. CDR3 size: 13 residues. The CDR3 loop reads CASKGTGDSPLHF. Written as DNA, the CDR3 is TGTGCCAGCAAGGGGACAGGGGATTCACCCCTCCACTTT.

There are many counts of this clone. V usage is TRBV7-2 and J usage is TRBJ2-7, with 10 bases aligning to TRBD1. V lost 1 base, J lost 3 bases, and 6 bases stayed unmatched. CDR3 length equals 16 residues. Looked up from germline, CDR1 is SGHTA and CDR2 is FQGNSA. The CDR3 region is CASSLDARDRGYEQYF. CDR3 coding DNA: TGTGCCAGCAGCTTAGACGCAAGGGACAGGGGCTACGAGCAGTACTTC.

The chain is built from TRBV19 and TRBJ1-5, with 7 bases aligning to TRBD1. The ends lost 10 bases at V and 0 bases at J; junction bases unmatched: 6. Germline V gives CDR1 LNHDA, CDR2 SQIVND (reference sequence). The CDR3 has 14 residues. The CDR3 DNA sequence: TGTGCCACTGGGGACAGATATAGCAATCAGCCCCAGCATTTT. Translation gives CATGDRYSNQPQHF.

The gene calls are TRBV6-6 and TRBJ1-2; the D is unclear. V was clipped by 7 bases and J by 0 bases, with 9 bases between them. The CDR3 is 13 amino acids. Germline-derived CDR1 and CDR2 are MNHNY and SVGAGI (reference sequence). The CDR3 nucleotides are TGTGCCAGCACCCTAGCCACTAACTATGGCTACACCTTC. Translated: CASTLATNYGYTF.

A few counts support this clone. The genes are TRBV4-3 and TRBJ1-5; 9 bases agree with TRBD1. The germline V gene encodes CDR1 LGHNA and CDR2 YSLEER. The CDR3 sequence is 14 residues long. V dropped 4 bases and J dropped 6; count of bases not matched to a gene: 4. CDR3 nucleotide sequence: TGCGCCAGCAGCCCCCGGGACAGGGTTCAGCCCCAGCATTTT. It translates to CASSPRDRVQPQHF.

This chain uses TRBV5-1 with TRBJ2-5; TRBD1 is a possible D gene (6 bases). The CDR3 extends over 15 amino acids. Trimming stripped 0 bases from V and 4 bases from J, with 13 bases between. The germline gives CDR1 SGHRS, CDR2 YFSETQ. Here the CDR3 DNA reads TGCGCCAGCAGCTTGGATACAGGGCGGGTAGAGACCCAGTACTTC. Protein sequence: CASSLDTGRVETQYF.

The chain combines TRBV11-3 with TRBJ2-1; TRBD2 matches 9 bases. This CDR3 has 16 residues. Losses at the gene ends were 5 bases for V and 4 bases for J; bases not matched to a gene: 9. Per germline, CDR1 SGHNT and CDR2 YENEEA. The CDR3 loop is CASSPRGSGSYNEQFF. CDR3 coding DNA: TGTGCCAGCAGCCCCCGTGGTAGCGGGAGTTACAATGAGCAGTTCTTC.

This chain uses TRBV6-5 with TRBJ2-3; TRBD2 matches at 12 bases. The trim removed 6 bases at V and 4 bases at J, leaving 5 bases unmatched. Looked up from germline, CDR1 is MNHEY and CDR2 is SVGAGI. The CDR3 totals 15 residues. This CDR3 is CASRTSGRGADTQYF. DNA of the CDR3: TGTGCCAGCAGGACTAGCGGGAGAGGCGCAGATACGCAGTATTTT.

The rearrangement joins TRBV11-2 to TRBJ2-7; 7 bases align to TRBD2. The V gene's germline CDR1 is SGHAT and CDR2 FQNNGV. The CDR3 spans 15 residues. J gave up 2 bases and V 6 bases, and 10 bases lay outside the gene matches. For the CDR3, the DNA is TGTGCCAGCAGAGGGTTGGCGGGGAGGGCCTACGAGCAGTACTTC. Its translation is CASRGLAGRAYEQYF.

The J gene is TRBJ2-1, the V gene TRBV7-3; unclear D gene. CDR3 size: 15 residues. CDR1 is SGHTA and CDR2 is FQGTGA in the germline V gene. V was shortened by 1 base and J by 7 bases, with 14 bases between the two germline ends. CDR3 DNA sequence: TGTGCCAGCAGCTTAATAGGTGGTTCAGGTAATGAGCAGTTCTTC. Protein: CASSLIGGSGNEQFF.

V is TRBV14 and J is TRBJ2-1; TRBD1 agrees at 8 bases. The CDR3 has 17 amino acids. Germline trimming cut 4 bases from V and 7 bases from J; bases unmatched to any gene: 15. Germline CDR1 is SGHDN and CDR2 is FVKESK. DNA of the CDR3: TGTGCCAGCAGCCTGAACGGAGACAGGGGAGATATAAATGAGCAGTTCTTC. This sequence encodes CASSLNGDRGDINEQFF.

Notes on this clone: A clone one base away is much larger, so this may be a read error. Other DNA variants within this sample encode the same CDR3. This chain joins TRBV5-4 and TRBJ1-1; 8 bases line up with TRBD1. The ends lost 1 base at V and 4 bases at J; junction bases unmatched: 0. Germline values: CDR1 SGHNT, CDR2 YYREEE (reference sequence). The length of the CDR3 is 13 residues. The CDR3 protein is CASSLQGATEAFF. The CDR3 region has the DNA TGTGCCAGCAGCTTGCAGGGGGCCACTGAAGCTTTCTTT.

V usage is TRBV28 and J usage is TRBJ2-7; D gene ambiguous. Germline V lookup: CDR1 MDHEN, CDR2 SYDVKM. CDR3 length: 12 residues. V was clipped by 2 bases and J by 6 bases, with 8 bases between them. The CDR3 loop reads CASSLDRLEQYF. CDR3 bases: TGTGCCAGCAGTTTAGATCGACTCGAGCAGTACTTC.

V usage is TRBV7-3 and J usage is TRBJ2-1; tentative D call: TRBD2 (6 bases). CDR3 size: 15 residues. From germline, CDR1 is SGHTA and CDR2 FQGTGA. Trimming pared 6 bases from V and 5 bases from J, leaving 17 bases between. The CDR3 loop is CASSEGDFLNNEQFF. CDR3 bases: TGTGCCAGCAGTGAAGGGGACTTCCTAAACAATGAGCAGTTCTTC.

In this sample, this clone turned up once. The CDR3 here is CAISVQGTAGYTF. In DNA form, the CDR3 reads TGTGCCATCAGTGTACAGGGGACGGCTGGCTACACCTTC. V usage is TRBV10-3 and J usage is TRBJ1-2, with 7 bases identical to TRBD1. The CDR3 spans 13 residues. The V gene end was trimmed by 4 bases and the J gene end by 7 bases; junction bases not matched to a gene: 6. The germline gives CDR1 ENHRY, CDR2 SYGVKD.